The sequence of this T cell receptor beta chain was determined in a study of breast tumors, draining lymph nodes, adjacent tissues. Points from the study as a whole: Luminal-like breast cancer showed significantly higher tumor–nontumor repertoire similarity than basal-like. Tumor repertoires ranked between lymph nodes and nontumor tissue in diversity, with V and J gene preferences. Data fit most tumor T cells coming from lymph node, expanding in tumor.

This clonotype was observed many times. The antigen is not known. The CDR3 runs 16 residues. Trimming took 1 base from V and 3 from J; bases not matched to a gene: 6. Breast cancer patients provided tissue from their axillary draining lymph nodes. TCRdb passed the multiplex PCR reads through MiXCR, listing each CDR3 protein once. The sample lists 170,000 or so distinct CDR3 sequences, approximately 33% occurring once. The genes are TRBV12-3 or TRBV12-4 and TRBJ2-3, with TRBD1 matching 8 bases. The sample consisted of axillary lymph node tissue. This clonotype originated in a female donor with breast cancer. Some clones in this sample may be carry-over from other donors' samples. CDR3: CASSLGTGTFTDTQYF. The CDR3 DNA follows: TGTGCCAGCAGTTTAGGGACAGGGACTTTTACAGATACGCAGTATTTT.